Shown below are 18 T cell receptor beta chains from a single sample sequenced in a study of circulating tumor DNA in untreated peripheral T-cell lymphoma. The protocol was immunoSEQ multiplex PCR, while the TCRdb copy is restricted to in-frame clones and leaves out a portion. The sample holds 2,000 or so clones, roughly 87% seen once. Sequencing used cell-free DNA from blood serum. Every receptor here comes from a human donor with peripheral T-cell lymphoma.

The rearrangement links TRBV29-1 to TRBJ1-6, with D perhaps matching TRBD1 (6 bases). CDR3 length: 14 amino acids. The germline V and J ends were trimmed by 7 bases and 9 bases, with 19 bases remaining between them. In germline, CDR1 is SQVTM, CDR2 ANQGSEA. CDR3 sequence reads: CSAVTGSSTSPLHF. The DNA for the CDR3 is TGCAGCGCTGTGACAGGCTCCTCCACTTCACCCCTCCACTTT.

The chain employs TRBV2 and TRBJ2-5; D unresolved. Germline V gives CDR1 SNHLY, CDR2 FYNNEI. The CDR3 extends over 12 amino acids. Trimming stripped 4 bases from V and 5 bases from J, with 8 bases between. As DNA, the CDR3 is TGTGCCAGCAGTGGCCAGGCGGAGACCCAGTACTTC. Encoded protein: CASSGQAETQYF.

The CDR3 sequence is CASSRQGYETQYF. In DNA, the CDR3 is TGTGCCAGCAGCCGACAGGGGTATGAGACCCAGTACTTC. The chain is built from TRBV5-6 and TRBJ2-5; 8 bases match TRBD1. J gave up 5 bases and V 4 bases, and 4 bases lay outside the gene matches. Germline loops: CDR1 SGHDT, CDR2 YYEEEE. The CDR3 is made up of 13 amino acids.

The chain joins TRBV7-2 to TRBJ2-1, with D perhaps matching TRBD2 (6 bases). Germline CDR1 reads SGHTA; CDR2 reads FQGNSA. The V gene lost 3 bases and the J gene lost 8 bases, with 20 bases spanning the gap. The CDR3 has 16 amino acids. The chain's CDR3 is CASSFGFGRGSYEQFF. CDR3 coding DNA: TGTGCCAGCAGCTTTGGGTTCGGGCGGGGCTCGTATGAGCAGTTCTTC.

The chain combines TRBV11-3 with TRBJ2-5, with a possible D match to TRBD2 (6 bases). CDR1 is SGHNT, CDR2 YENEEA, per germline. Trimming cost V 4 bases and J 1 base, with 10 bases left between them. The CDR3 is 14 amino acids. CDR3 DNA sequence: TGTGCCAGCAGCTCGAGCGGGCTCCAAGAGACCCAGTACTTC. Its protein product is CASSSSGLQETQYF.

The chain has TRBV18 and TRBJ1-1; no clear D. This CDR3 has 13 residues. The germline CDR1 and CDR2 sequences are KGHSH and LQKENI. V dropped 1 base and J dropped 3 bases, with 6 bases sitting between them. CDR3 amino acids: CASSPLQDTEAFF. The CDR3 DNA sequence: TGTGCCAGCTCACCACTTCAGGACACTGAAGCTTTCTTT.

The chain uses TRBV11-2 and TRBJ1-3, with D unresolved. Germline lookup yields CDR1 SGHAT and CDR2 FQNNGV. The CDR3 has 17 residues. Trimming removed 3 bases at V and 0 bases at J, with 15 bases between. CDR3 loop: CASSFNPPGNSGNTIYF. CDR3 in DNA: TGTGCCAGCAGCTTCAACCCTCCGGGGAACTCTGGAAACACCATATATTTT.

CDR3 residues: CASSPTAGTDTQYF. The CDR3 DNA reads as TGTGCCAGCAGTCCGACCGCGGGCACAGATACGCAGTATTTT. The rearrangement links TRBV6-4 to TRBJ2-3; no clear D. Trimming stripped 5 bases from V and 1 base from J, with 10 bases between. The germline CDR1 and CDR2 sequences are MRHNA and SNTAGT. CDR3 length equals 14 residues.

J is TRBJ2-2 and V is TRBV6-6; D gene uncertain. Germline-derived CDR1 and CDR2 are MNHNY and SVGAGI (reference sequence). The CDR3 runs 13 residues. The germline V and J ends were trimmed by 6 bases and 7 bases, with 12 bases remaining between them. The CDR3 spells CASRSNTDGELFF. CDR3 in DNA: TGTGCCAGCAGATCCAATACTGACGGGGAGCTGTTTTTT.

The rearrangement joins TRBV7-2 to TRBJ2-1; the D gene is possibly TRBD1 (5 bases). Germline lookup yields CDR1 SGHTA and CDR2 FQGNSA. V was pared by 6 bases and J by 6 bases, with 15 bases between. This CDR3 is built from 14 residues. CDR3 DNA: TGTGCCAGCAGGATGGCAGGGCAGGGCAATGAGCAGTTCTTC. As protein: CASRMAGQGNEQFF.

The rearrangement uses TRBV7-8 and TRBJ1-2; perhaps TRBD1 as D (5 bases). V was clipped by 1 base and J by 4 bases, with 22 bases between them. Per the germline V gene, CDR1 is SGHVS and CDR2 is FQNEAQ. CDR3 length equals 18 residues. The CDR3 sequence is CASSLVNKGSGPFYGYTF. Written as DNA, the CDR3 is TGTGCCAGCAGCTTAGTTAATAAGGGGTCGGGGCCCTTCTATGGCTACACCTTC.

The chain links TRBV6-1 to TRBJ2-7; 7 positions match TRBD1. Trimming at V came to 5 bases and at J to 2 bases, leaving 6 bases not matched to a gene. From germline, CDR1 is MNHNS and CDR2 SASEGT. The CDR3 length is 14 residues. This CDR3 is CASSWGTAPYEQYF. CDR3 nucleotide sequence: TGTGCCAGCAGTTGGGGGACAGCCCCCTACGAGCAGTACTTC.

The genes are TRBV2 and TRBJ2-7; the D gene could be TRBD1 or TRBD2 (5 bases each). Trimming stripped 5 bases from V and 4 bases from J, with 15 bases between. In germline, CDR1 is SNHLY, CDR2 FYNNEI. The CDR3 totals 14 residues. The CDR3 is CASSRGEGLYEQYF. The CDR3 bases are TGTGCCAGCAGTCGCGGAGAGGGGCTTTACGAGCAGTACTTC.

A word on this clone: A junction end diverges from the germline sequence, so it may reflect a read error. The V gene is TRBV27, the J gene TRBJ2-3, with no clear D. The CDR3 is 12 amino acids. The germline gives CDR1 MNHEY, CDR2 SMNVEV (reference sequence). The CDR3 coding sequence is TGTGCCAGCAGTTTACTCAATGGATCCCCAAATTTT. Amino acid sequence: CASSLLNGSPNF.

The chain uses TRBV4-1 and TRBJ2-7; D might be TRBD1 or TRBD2, each matching 5 bases. Trimming left V 3 bases short and J 2 bases short, with 14 bases between. The CDR3 covers 15 residues. Germline CDR1 reads MGHRA; CDR2 reads YSYEKL. The CDR3 loop is CASSQGLQGAYEQYF. DNA for the CDR3: TGCGCCAGCAGCCAGGGTTTGCAGGGAGCCTACGAGCAGTACTTC.

A few counts support this clone. The chain carries TRBV4-1 and TRBJ2-7; 8 nucleotides agree with TRBD1. Per germline, CDR1 MGHRA and CDR2 YSYEKL. This CDR3 comprises 16 residues. V gave up 1 base and J gave up 2 bases; unmatched junction bases: 7. Written as DNA, the CDR3 is TGCGCCAGCAGCCAAGTTCAGACAGGGGCGCCCTACGAGCAGTACTTC. It translates to CASSQVQTGAPYEQYF.

The V call is TRBV6-5, the J call TRBJ1-6; D might be TRBD1 (6 bases). This CDR3 region has 15 residues. Germline V gene data show CDR1 as MNHEY and CDR2 as SVGAGI. Trimming took 6 bases from V and 7 from J, leaving 16 bases between them. CDR3 nucleotides: TGTGCCAGCAGATCTACGAGTGGGGGCAATTCACCCCTCCACTTT. Translating it yields CASRSTSGGNSPLHF.

This chain connects TRBV19 to TRBJ1-2, with 12 bases identical to TRBD1. Germline values: CDR1 LNHDA, CDR2 SQIVND (reference sequence). The length of the CDR3 is 15 residues. V was pared by 9 bases and J by 2 bases, with 7 bases of the junction left unmatched. CDR3 nucleotides: TGTGCCAGCAGGGACAGGGGGCAAGGCAACTATGGCTACACCTTC. It translates to CASRDRGQGNYGYTF. The full variable domain, its missing parts supplied by reference TRBV19 and TRBJ1-2, is DGGITQSPKYLFRKEGQNVTLSCEQNLNHDAMYWYRQDPGQGLRLIYYSQIVNDFQKGDIAEGYSVSREKKESFPLTVTSAQKNPTAFYLCASRDRGQGNYGYTFGSGTRLTVV.